The next 19 T cell receptor beta chains were all read from a single sample in a study of identical twins' blood T cells (dated by TCRdb to 2013 to 2014). Receptor libraries were prepared by 5' RACE. Sequenced using an Illumina Genome Analyzer IIx. In-frame beta chains were kept once TCRdb had trimmed the public reads at Q25 with fastp and called clones with MiXCR. Here each entry gathers all rows of one CDR3 protein and keeps the most common genes and DNA. The sample contains roughly 380,000 distinct CDR3 sequences, roughly 30% of them found a single time. The ten largest clones take up roughly 5.5% of the sample. The sequenced sample consisted of PBMCs. Receptors originate from a woman aged 18 to 55 in good health.

The table lists this clonotype with many counts. The chain employs TRBV3-1 and TRBJ1-2; the D is unclear. This CDR3 spans 12 amino acids. CDR1 and CDR2 from the germline V gene are LGHDT and YNNKEL (reference sequence). V was trimmed by 4 bases and J by 5 bases, leaving 8 bases between them. The CDR3 nucleotides read TGTGCCAGCAGCCCTACTGGATATGGCTACACCTTC. Translation gives CASSPTGYGYTF.

With regard to this clonotype: At one end the junction does not follow the germline gene, possibly because of a read error. V gene TRBV20-1 combines with J gene TRBJ1-5; the D is unclear. From germline, CDR1 is DFQATT and CDR2 SNEGSKA (reference sequence). The CDR3 sequence is 13 residues long. CDR3 in amino acids: CSAGEDLDQPQHF. Here the CDR3 DNA reads TGCAGTGCTGGAGAAGACCTGGATCAGCCCCAGCATTTT.

The chain combines TRBV6-6 with TRBJ2-7; 7 nucleotides match TRBD1. The CDR3 totals 13 residues. In germline, CDR1 is MNHNY, CDR2 SVGAGI (reference sequence). V was clipped by 11 bases and J by 1 base; unmatched bases: 8. Written as DNA, the CDR3 is TGTGCCTGCACCAAGACAGGGTCCTACGAGCAGTACTTC. Amino acids: CACTKTGSYEQYF.

This sequence joins TRBV7-9 and TRBJ2-4, with 10 bases that match TRBD1. CDR1 and CDR2 (germline): SEHNR, FQNEAQ (reference sequence). This CDR3 is 15 amino acids long. Germline trimming cut 5 bases from V and 2 bases from J; bases unmatched to any gene: 3. The CDR3 reads CASSGQGGSKNIQYF. CDR3 nucleotide sequence: TGTGCCAGCAGCGGACAGGGGGGTTCCAAAAACATTCAGTACTTC.

This clonotype was found a few times. This chain links TRBV11-2 with TRBJ1-2; D unclear. Germline V gene sequence: CDR1 SGHAT, CDR2 FQNNGV. The CDR3 loop spans 12 amino acids. V was clipped by 3 bases and J by 8 bases, with 10 bases between them. CDR3 residues: CASSFGLSGYTF. For the CDR3, the DNA is TGTGCCAGCAGCTTTGGGTTAAGCGGCTACACCTTC.

The chain links TRBV9 to TRBJ1-2, with D possibly being TRBD1 (6 bases). The CDR3 covers 15 residues. The germline gives CDR1 SGDLS, CDR2 YYNGEE. V was trimmed by 6 bases and J by 5 bases, leaving 20 bases between them. CDR3 amino acids: CASNVGTSKEYGYTF. CDR3 DNA sequence: TGTGCCAGCAACGTCGGGACATCAAAAGAGTATGGCTACACCTTC.

This rearrangement joins TRBV29-1 to TRBJ2-1; no clear D gene. The CDR3 is made up of 13 amino acids. The germline gives CDR1 SQVTM, CDR2 ANQGSEA. With 5 bases removed from V and 0 bases from J, the gap between germline ends came to 8 bases. The CDR3 region is CSVTPTSYNEQFF. The CDR3 bases are TGCAGCGTTACCCCGACCTCCTACAATGAGCAGTTCTTC.

In its sample, this clonotype was seen a few times. The chain employs TRBV7-2 and TRBJ1-1; D gene unclear. This CDR3 has 15 amino acids. Between the trimmed V and J ends, which lost 1 base and 4 bases, there was a span of 13 bases. CDR1 is SGHTA and CDR2 is FQGNSA in the germline V gene. CDR3 in DNA: TGTGCCAGCAGCTTAGTTGGGGAATCGGGCACTGAAGCTTTCTTT. Amino acids: CASSLVGESGTEAFF.

This clonotype was counted once. CDR3 nucleotides: TGTGCCAGCTCACTCTCTAGCGGCTACAATGAGCAGTTCTTC. Amino acid sequence: CASSLSSGYNEQFF. V is TRBV18 and J is TRBJ2-1; TRBD2 agrees at 7 bases. V gave up 4 bases and J gave up 3 bases; unmatched junction bases: 3. Germline CDR1 KGHSH, CDR2 LQKENI. The CDR3 spans 14 residues.

This clonotype was picked up many times. The J gene is TRBJ1-1, the V gene TRBV6-5, with D hard to call. Germline CDR1 and CDR2: MNHEY and SVGAGI. The CDR3 spans 13 residues. V lost 4 bases, J lost 1 base, and 7 bases lay in between. CDR3 bases: TGTGCCAGCAGTTCTGATCCGAACACTGAAGCTTTCTTT. Protein: CASSSDPNTEAFF.

This clonotype came up a few times. In nucleotides, the CDR3 is TGTGCCAGCAGGGCAAAAGGGACGCCACAGTTCTTC. This gives the protein CASRAKGTPQFF. V and J are TRBV12-3 or TRBV12-4 and TRBJ2-1, with D tentatively TRBD1 or TRBD2 (5 bases each). The length of the CDR3 is 12 residues. Trimming cost V 6 bases and J 13 bases, with 16 bases left between them.

The chain joins TRBV10-1 to TRBJ2-2, with 9 bases aligning to TRBD1. The trim removed 8 bases at V and 6 bases at J, leaving 7 bases unmatched. Germline V gene sequence: CDR1 WNHNN, CDR2 SYGVQD (reference sequence). The CDR3 contains 14 residues. The CDR3 DNA is TGCGCCAGCGCTCGGGACAGGGCCCCCGGGGAGCTGTTTTTT. Amino acid sequence: CASARDRAPGELFF.

The chain has TRBV7-2 and TRBJ2-1; D unresolved. The V gene lost 5 bases and the J gene lost 5 bases, with 19 bases spanning the gap. Germline values: CDR1 SGHTA, CDR2 FQGNSA. The CDR3 extends over 16 amino acids. This chain's CDR3 is CASSLSTPVGHNEQFF. The CDR3 DNA sequence: TGTGCCAGCAGCCTTAGCACTCCCGTAGGACACAATGAGCAGTTCTTC.

Ten or more counts support this clonotype. The rearrangement links TRBV2 to TRBJ2-2; D unclear. Trimming took off 8 bases at V and 9 bases at J, with 13 bases between the two ends. Germline CDR1 reads SNHLY; CDR2 reads FYNNEI. This CDR3 has 12 amino acids. CDR3 loop: CASANFGRELFF. For the CDR3, the DNA is TGTGCCAGCGCTAACTTCGGCCGGGAGCTGTTTTTT.

This clonotype has just a few counts. A junction boundary mismatches the germline segment, possibly from a read error. This chain connects TRBV10-3 to TRBJ1-3; possible D gene TRBD1, 5 bases. The CDR3 extends over 15 amino acids. The germline gives CDR1 ENHRY, CDR2 SYGVKD. The CDR3 nucleotides read TGTGCCATCCGGGCAGGGACCAGCTCTGGAAACACCGTATATTTT. Translation: CAIRAGTSSGNTVYF.

This clonotype was seen just once. The rearrangement links TRBV5-1 to TRBJ2-5; 7 bases agree with TRBD2. Germline CDR1 SGHRS, CDR2 YFSETQ. V trimming: 0 bases; J trimming: 4 bases; junction bases outside the gene matches: 9. The CDR3 spans 16 residues. The CDR3 sequence is CASSLALGTNGETQYF. The CDR3 nucleotides read TGCGCCAGCAGCTTGGCACTCGGGACTAACGGAGAGACCCAGTACTTC.

This chain joins TRBV20-1 and TRBJ1-2; TRBD1 matches at 9 bases. The CDR3 is made up of 13 amino acids. Germline loops: CDR1 DFQATT, CDR2 SNEGSKA (reference sequence). The chain's CDR3 is CSTAGTGFHGYTF. CDR3 in DNA: TGCAGCACCGCCGGGACAGGGTTCCATGGCTACACCTTC.

The chain recombines TRBV27 with TRBJ1-6; 8 bases match TRBD1. CDR3 size: 17 residues. The V segment lost 4 bases and the J segment 8 bases; nucleotides outside the gene matches: 13. From germline, CDR1 is MNHEY and CDR2 SMNVEV (reference sequence). In nucleotides, the CDR3 is TGTGCCAGCAGTTGGCAGGGGGCGGATAGGTATGATTCACCCCTCCACTTT. It translates to CASSWQGADRYDSPLHF.

The chain employs TRBV18 and TRBJ2-7; 8 bases match TRBD2. J was trimmed by 0 bases and V by 3 bases; bases with no gene match: 4. Germline values: CDR1 KGHSH, CDR2 LQKENI. CDR3 size: 15 residues. CDR3 in amino acids: CASSPGLAGSYEQYF. The CDR3 nucleotides are TGTGCCAGCTCACCTGGGCTAGCGGGCTCCTACGAGCAGTACTTC.